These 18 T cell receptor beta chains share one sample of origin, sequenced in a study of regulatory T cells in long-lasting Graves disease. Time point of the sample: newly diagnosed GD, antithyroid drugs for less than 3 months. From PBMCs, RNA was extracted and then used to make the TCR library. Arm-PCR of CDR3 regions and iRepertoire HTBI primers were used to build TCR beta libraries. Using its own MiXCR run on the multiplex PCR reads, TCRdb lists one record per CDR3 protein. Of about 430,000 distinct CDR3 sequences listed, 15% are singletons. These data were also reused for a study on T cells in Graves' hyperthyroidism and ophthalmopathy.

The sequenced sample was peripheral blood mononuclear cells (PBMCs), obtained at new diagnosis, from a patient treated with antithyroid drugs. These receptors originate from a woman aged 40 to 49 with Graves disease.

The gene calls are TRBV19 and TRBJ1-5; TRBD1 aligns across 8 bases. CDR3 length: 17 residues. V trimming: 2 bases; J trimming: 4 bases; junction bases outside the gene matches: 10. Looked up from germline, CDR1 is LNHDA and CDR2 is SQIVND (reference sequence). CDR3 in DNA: TGTGCCAGTAGTATAAACCCCGGACAGGGTGGGAATCAGCCCCAGCATTTT. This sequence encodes CASSINPGQGGNQPQHF.

The CDR3 DNA reads as TGTGCCAGCAGCTTCCTTAGGGGTAATCAGCCCCAGCATTTT. Amino acids: CASSFLRGNQPQHF. This sequence joins TRBV7-9 and TRBJ1-5, with a tentative D call TRBD1 (5 bases). Trimming took off 3 bases at V and 4 bases at J, with 10 bases between the two ends. Germline V CDR1 and CDR2: SEHNR, FQNEAQ (reference sequence). The CDR3 sequence is 14 residues long.

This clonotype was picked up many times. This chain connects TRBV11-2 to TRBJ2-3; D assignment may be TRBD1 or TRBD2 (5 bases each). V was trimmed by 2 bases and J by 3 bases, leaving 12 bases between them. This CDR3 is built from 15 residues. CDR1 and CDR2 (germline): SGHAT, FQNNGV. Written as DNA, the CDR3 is TGTGCCAGCAGCTTATATTTGGGGGAAACAGATACGCAGTATTTT. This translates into CASSLYLGETDTQYF.

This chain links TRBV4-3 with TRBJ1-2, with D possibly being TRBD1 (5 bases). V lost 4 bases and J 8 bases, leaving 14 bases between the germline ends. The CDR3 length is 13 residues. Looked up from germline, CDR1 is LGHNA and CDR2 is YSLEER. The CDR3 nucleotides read TGCGCCAGCAGCCCCCTCGGGGCTGGAGGCTACACCTTC. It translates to CASSPLGAGGYTF.

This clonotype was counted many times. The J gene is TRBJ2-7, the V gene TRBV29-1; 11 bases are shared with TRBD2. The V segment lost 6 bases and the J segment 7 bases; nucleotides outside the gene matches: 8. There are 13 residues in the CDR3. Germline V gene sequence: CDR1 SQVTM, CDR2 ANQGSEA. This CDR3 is CSVTRRTSGEQYF. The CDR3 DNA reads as TGCAGCGTCACGAGGAGGACTAGCGGGGAGCAGTACTTC.

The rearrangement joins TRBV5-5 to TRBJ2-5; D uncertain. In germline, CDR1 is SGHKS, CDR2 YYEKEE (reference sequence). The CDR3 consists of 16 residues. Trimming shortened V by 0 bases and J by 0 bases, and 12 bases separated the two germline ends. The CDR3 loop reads CASSLGRVPDQETQYF. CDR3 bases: TGTGCCAGCAGCTTGGGTAGGGTCCCCGACCAAGAGACCCAGTACTTC.

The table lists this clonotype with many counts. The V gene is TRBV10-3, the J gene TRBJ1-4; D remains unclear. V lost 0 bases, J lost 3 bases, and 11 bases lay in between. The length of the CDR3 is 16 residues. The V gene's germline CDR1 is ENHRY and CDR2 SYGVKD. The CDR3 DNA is TGTGCCATCAGTGAGTCCATGACGATATCTAATGAAAAACTGTTTTTT. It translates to CAISESMTISNEKLFF.

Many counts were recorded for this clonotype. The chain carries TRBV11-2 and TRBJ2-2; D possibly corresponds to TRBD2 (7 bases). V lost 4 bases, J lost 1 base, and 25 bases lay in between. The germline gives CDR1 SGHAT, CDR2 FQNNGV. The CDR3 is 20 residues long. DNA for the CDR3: TGTGCCAGCAGCTCCTTTAGAGGGGGGGGCCGACTCATGAACACCGGGGAGCTGTTTTTT. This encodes CASSSFRGGGRLMNTGELFF.

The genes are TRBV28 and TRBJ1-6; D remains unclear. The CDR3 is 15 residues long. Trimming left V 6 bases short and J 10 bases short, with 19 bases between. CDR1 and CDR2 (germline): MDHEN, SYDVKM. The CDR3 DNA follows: TGTGCCAGCAGCCCCCCCGTAGTTGGCGGCTCACCCCTCCACTTT. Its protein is CASSPPVVGGSPLHF. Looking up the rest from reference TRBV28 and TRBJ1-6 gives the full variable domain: DVKVTQSSRYLVKRTGEKVFLECVQDMDHENMFWYRQDPGLGLRLIYFSYDVKMKEKGDIPEGYSVSREKKERFSLILESASTNQTSMYLCASSPPVVGGSPLHFGNGTRLTVT.

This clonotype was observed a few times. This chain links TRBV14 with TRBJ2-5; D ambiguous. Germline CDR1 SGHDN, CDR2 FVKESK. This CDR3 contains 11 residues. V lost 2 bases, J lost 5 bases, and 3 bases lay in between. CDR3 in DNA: TGTGCCAGCAGCCAATACGAGACCCAGTACTTC. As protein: CASSQYETQYF.

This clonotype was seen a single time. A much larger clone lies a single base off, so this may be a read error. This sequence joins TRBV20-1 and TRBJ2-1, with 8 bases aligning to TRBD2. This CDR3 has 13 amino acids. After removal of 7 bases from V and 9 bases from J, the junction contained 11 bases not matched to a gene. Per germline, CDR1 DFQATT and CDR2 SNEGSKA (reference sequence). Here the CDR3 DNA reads TGCAGTGTCCTTACCGGGACTAGATTTGAGCAGTTCTTC. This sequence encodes CSVLTGTRFEQFF.

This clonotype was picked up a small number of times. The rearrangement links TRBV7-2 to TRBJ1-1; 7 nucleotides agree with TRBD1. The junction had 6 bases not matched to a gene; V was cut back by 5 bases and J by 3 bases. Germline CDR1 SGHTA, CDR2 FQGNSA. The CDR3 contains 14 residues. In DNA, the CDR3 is TGTGCCAGCAGCCTCACAGGGGTGTACACTGAAGCTTTCTTT. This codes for CASSLTGVYTEAFF.

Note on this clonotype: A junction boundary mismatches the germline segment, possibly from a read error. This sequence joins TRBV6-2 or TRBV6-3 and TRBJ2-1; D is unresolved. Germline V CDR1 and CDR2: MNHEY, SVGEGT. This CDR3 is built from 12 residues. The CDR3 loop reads CASSYQDAPSVF. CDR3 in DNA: TGTGCCAGCAGTTACCAAGACGCTCCCTCTGTCTTC.

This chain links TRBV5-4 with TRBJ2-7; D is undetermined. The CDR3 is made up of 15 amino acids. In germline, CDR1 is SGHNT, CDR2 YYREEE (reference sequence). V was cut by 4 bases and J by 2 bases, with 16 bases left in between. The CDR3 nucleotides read TGTGCCAGCAGCAAAACTACTCTAACTCCCTACGAGCAGTACTTC. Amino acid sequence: CASSKTTLTPYEQYF. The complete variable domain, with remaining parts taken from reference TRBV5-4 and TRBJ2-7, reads ETGVTQSPTHLIKTRGQQVTLRCSSQSGHNTVSWYQQALGQGPQFIFQYYREEENGRGNFPPRFSGLQFPNYSSELNVNALELDDSALYLCASSKTTLTPYEQYFGPGTRLTVT.

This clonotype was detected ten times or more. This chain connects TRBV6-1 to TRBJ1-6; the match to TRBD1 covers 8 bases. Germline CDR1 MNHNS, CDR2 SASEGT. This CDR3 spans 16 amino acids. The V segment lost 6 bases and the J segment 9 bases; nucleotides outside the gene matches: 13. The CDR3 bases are TGTGCCAGCAGGGGATCTGACAGGGGAGTGGGTTCACCCCTCCACTTT. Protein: CASRGSDRGVGSPLHF.

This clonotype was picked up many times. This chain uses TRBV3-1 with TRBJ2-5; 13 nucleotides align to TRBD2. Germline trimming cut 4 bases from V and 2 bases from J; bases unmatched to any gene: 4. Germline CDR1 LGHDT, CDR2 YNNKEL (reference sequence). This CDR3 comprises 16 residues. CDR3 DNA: TGTGCCAGCAGCCGGACTAGCGGGAGTCCGCAAGAGACCCAGTACTTC. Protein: CASSRTSGSPQETQYF.

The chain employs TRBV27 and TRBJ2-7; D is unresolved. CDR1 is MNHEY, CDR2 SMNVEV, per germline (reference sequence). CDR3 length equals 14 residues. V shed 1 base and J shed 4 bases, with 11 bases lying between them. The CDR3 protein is CASSLYGPSYEQYF. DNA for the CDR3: TGTGCCAGCAGTTTATACGGTCCCTCGTACGAGCAGTACTTC.

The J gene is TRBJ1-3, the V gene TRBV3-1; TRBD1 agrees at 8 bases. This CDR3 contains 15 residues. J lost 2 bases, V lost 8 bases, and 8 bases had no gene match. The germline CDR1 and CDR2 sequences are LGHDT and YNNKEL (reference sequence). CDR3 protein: CASQGTGGAGNTIYF. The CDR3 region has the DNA TGTGCCAGCCAGGGAACAGGGGGTGCTGGAAACACCATATATTTT. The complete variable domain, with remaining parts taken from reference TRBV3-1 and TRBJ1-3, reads DTAVSQTPKYLVTQMGNDKSIKCEQNLGHDTMYWYKQDSKKFLKIMFSYNNKELIINETVPNRFSPKSPDKAHLNLHINSLELGDSAVYFCASQGTGGAGNTIYFGEGSWLTVV.